Following are 9 T cell receptor beta chains from one sample sequenced in a study of naive and memory T cell subsets (dated by TCRdb to about 2017). The library came from UMI-ligation and nested PCR. Sequenced using an Illumina MiSeq. The ligated cDNA was amplified in four rounds of PCR with nested alpha and beta constant region primers together with the SP2 primer. TCRdb's own reprocessing of the public reads used fastp at Q25 and MiXCR and kept productive beta chains. Each entry is one CDR3 protein sequence, shown with its most common DNA and genes. Counted in this sample were some 14,000 distinct CDR3 sequences; roughly 5.2% of them appeared once. The ten largest clones represent 8.2% of the sample. Read against the paper, the sample's treatment or condition label means: skin biopsy from PPD injection site in Mantoux-positive individual. A robust, sensitive protocol for the amplification, sequencing and analysis of TCRs was described in the study, in which 3' ligation of a UMI-containing oligonucleotide to TCR cDNA was used.

The input for sequencing was skin, taken from a tuberculin skin test site. The source of these receptors is an adult in good health.

This clonotype occurred a few times. V and J are TRBV7-9 and TRBJ2-3; either TRBD1 or TRBD2 may supply D (5 bases each). Trimming left V 5 bases short and J 4 bases short, with 10 bases between. The CDR3 totals 13 residues. CDR1 is SEHNR, CDR2 FQNEAQ, per germline (reference sequence). The CDR3: CASSEQGADTQYF. The CDR3 DNA reads TGTGCCAGCAGCGAGCAGGGAGCAGATACGCAGTATTTT.

Comment on this clonotype: A much larger clone sits a single nucleotide away, making a read error possible. The chain joins TRBV20-1 to TRBJ2-1; maybe TRBD1 (6 bases). The V end lost 6 bases, the J end lost 8 bases, and 20 bases lay between the germline ends. Looked up from germline, CDR1 is DFQATT and CDR2 is SNEGSKA (reference sequence). This CDR3 has 14 amino acids. Here the CDR3 DNA reads TGCAGTGCCCGCACTAGAGGGGGTTCCCATGAGCAGTTCTTC. Protein: CSARTRGGSHEQFF.

This chain connects TRBV20-1 to TRBJ2-4, with D perhaps TRBD1 or TRBD2 (6 bases each). This CDR3 spans 16 amino acids. V was pared by 1 base and J by 2 bases, with 15 bases between. Germline values: CDR1 DFQATT, CDR2 SNEGSKA (reference sequence). CDR3 coding DNA: TGCAGTGCTAGAGTAGTGGGGGGCCGAACCAAAAACATTCAGTACTTC. This codes for CSARVVGGRTKNIQYF.

This clonotype was detected only a few times. V usage is TRBV6-5 and J usage is TRBJ1-4, with D unclear. This CDR3 contains 16 residues. Germline V gene sequence: CDR1 MNHEY, CDR2 SVGAGI. V lost 6 bases to trimming and J lost 2 bases, with 16 bases between them. The CDR3 sequence is CASRPTLWRTNEKLFF. Written as DNA, the CDR3 is TGTGCCAGCAGACCTACGTTGTGGCGGACTAATGAAAAACTGTTTTTT.

This clonotype was seen a few times. The rearrangement joins TRBV7-9 to TRBJ1-1; D unclear. This CDR3 is built from 11 residues. V lost 7 bases and J lost 6, with 9 bases in between. Germline V gene sequence: CDR1 SEHNR, CDR2 FQNEAQ (reference sequence). CDR3 in amino acids: CASTSRSEAFF. As DNA, the CDR3 is TGTGCCAGCACCAGCAGATCTGAAGCTTTCTTT. The whole variable domain, filled in from reference TRBV7-9 and TRBJ1-1, reads DTGVSQNPRHKITKRGQNVTFRCDPISEHNRLYWYRQTLGQGPEFLTYFQNEAQLEKSRLLSDRFSAERPKGSFSTLEIQRTEQGDSAMYLCASTSRSEAFFGQGTRLTVV.

This clonotype was detected many times. V gene TRBV5-1 combines with J gene TRBJ2-5; no firm D call. The CDR3 has 13 amino acids. Germline V gene sequence: CDR1 SGHRS, CDR2 YFSETQ. V was trimmed by 4 bases and J by 5 bases, leaving 12 bases between them. CDR3 in DNA: TGCGCCAGCAGCGTCATCCCTCAGGAGACCCAGTACTTC. Amino acids: CASSVIPQETQYF.

This clonotype came up many times. This sequence joins TRBV29-1 and TRBJ2-3, with D perhaps TRBD2 (6 bases). Germline-derived CDR1 and CDR2 are SQVTM and ANQGSEA. The CDR3 extends over 13 amino acids. V was clipped by 3 bases and J by 5 bases, with 12 bases between them. The CDR3 nucleotides read TGCAGCGTTGATGTGGTGGGAGGAGATACGCAGTATTTT. This codes for CSVDVVGGDTQYF.

This clonotype rates as medium-sized. V gene TRBV2 combines with J gene TRBJ2-6; 10 positions match TRBD1. With 7 bases clipped from V and 0 bases from J, the junction kept 9 bases outside the gene matches. The V gene's germline CDR1 is SNHLY and CDR2 FYNNEI. The CDR3 runs to 18 residues. In DNA, the CDR3 is TGTGCCAGCAATCGGGACAGGGGCCTTCTCTCTGGGGCCAACGTCCTGACTTTC. It codes for CASNRDRGLLSGANVLTF.

By its share, this clonotype is medium-sized (0.01 to 0.1%). V gene TRBV21-1 combines with J gene TRBJ2-5. TRBV21-1 is a known pseudogene. This CDR3 has 12 amino acids. As DNA, the CDR3 is TGTGCCAGCAGCAAAGTGGGTGGGACCCAGTACTTC. This encodes CASSKVGGTQYF.